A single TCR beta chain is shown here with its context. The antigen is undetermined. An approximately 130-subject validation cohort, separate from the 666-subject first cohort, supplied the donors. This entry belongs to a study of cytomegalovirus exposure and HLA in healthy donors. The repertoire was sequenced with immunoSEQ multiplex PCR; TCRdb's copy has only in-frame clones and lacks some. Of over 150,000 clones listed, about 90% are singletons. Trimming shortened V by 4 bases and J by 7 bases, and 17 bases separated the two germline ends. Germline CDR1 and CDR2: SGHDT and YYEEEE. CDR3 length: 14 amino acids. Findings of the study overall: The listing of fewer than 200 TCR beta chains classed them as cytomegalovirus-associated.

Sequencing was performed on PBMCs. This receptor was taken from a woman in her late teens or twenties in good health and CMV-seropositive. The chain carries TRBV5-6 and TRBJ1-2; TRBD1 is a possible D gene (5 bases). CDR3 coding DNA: TGTGCCAGCAGCCGCTTCAGGGTTCGTGGTGGCTACACCTTC. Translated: CASSRFRVRGGYTF.